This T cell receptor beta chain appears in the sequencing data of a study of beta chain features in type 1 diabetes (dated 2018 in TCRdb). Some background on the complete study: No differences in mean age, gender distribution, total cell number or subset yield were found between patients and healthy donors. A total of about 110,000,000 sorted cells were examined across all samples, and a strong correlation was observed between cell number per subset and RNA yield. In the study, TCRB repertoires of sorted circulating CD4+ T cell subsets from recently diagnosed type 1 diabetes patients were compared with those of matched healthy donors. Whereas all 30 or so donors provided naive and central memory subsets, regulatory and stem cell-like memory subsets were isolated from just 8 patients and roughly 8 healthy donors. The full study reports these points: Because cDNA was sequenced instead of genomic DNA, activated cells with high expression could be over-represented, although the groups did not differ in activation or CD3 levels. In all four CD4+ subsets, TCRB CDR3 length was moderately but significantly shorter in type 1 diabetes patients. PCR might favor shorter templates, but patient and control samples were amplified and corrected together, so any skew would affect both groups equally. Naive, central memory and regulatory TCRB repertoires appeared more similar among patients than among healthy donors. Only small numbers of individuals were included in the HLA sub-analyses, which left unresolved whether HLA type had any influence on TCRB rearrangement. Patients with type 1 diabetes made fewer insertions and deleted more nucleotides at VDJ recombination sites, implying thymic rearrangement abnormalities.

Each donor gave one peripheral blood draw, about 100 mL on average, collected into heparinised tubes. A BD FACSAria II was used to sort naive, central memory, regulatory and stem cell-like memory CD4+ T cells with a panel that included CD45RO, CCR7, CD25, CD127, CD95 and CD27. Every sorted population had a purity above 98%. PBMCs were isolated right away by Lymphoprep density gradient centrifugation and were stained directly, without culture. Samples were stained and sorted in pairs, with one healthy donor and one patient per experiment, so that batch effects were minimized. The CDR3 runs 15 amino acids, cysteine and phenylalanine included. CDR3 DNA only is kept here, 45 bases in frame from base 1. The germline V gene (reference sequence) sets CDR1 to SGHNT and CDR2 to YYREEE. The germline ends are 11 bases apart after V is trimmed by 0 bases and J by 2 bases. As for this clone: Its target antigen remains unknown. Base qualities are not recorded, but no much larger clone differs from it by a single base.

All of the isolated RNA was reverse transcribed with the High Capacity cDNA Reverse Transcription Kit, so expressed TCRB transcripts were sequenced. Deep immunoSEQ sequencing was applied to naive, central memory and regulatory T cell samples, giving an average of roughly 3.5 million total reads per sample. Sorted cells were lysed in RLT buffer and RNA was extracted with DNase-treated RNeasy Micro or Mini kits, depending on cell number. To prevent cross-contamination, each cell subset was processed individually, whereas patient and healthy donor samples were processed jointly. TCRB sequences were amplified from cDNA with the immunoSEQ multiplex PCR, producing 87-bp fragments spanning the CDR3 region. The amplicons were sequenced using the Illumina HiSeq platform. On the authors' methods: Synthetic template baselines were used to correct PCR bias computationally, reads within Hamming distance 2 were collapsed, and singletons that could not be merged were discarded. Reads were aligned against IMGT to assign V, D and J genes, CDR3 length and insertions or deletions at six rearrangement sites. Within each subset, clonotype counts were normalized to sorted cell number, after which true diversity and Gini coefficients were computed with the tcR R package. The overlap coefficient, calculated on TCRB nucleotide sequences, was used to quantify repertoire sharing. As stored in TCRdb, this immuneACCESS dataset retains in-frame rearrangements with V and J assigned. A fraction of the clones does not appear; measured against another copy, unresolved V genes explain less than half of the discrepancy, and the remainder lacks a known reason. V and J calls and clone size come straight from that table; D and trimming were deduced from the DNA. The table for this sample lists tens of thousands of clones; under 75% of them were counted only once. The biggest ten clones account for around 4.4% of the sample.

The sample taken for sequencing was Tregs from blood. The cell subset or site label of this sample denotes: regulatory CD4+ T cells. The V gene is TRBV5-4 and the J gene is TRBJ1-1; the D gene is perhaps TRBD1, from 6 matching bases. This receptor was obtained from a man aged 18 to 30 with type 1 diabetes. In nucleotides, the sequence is TGTGCCAGCAGCTTGGTGGACAGACTTAACACTGAAGCTTTCTTT. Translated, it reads CASSLVDRLNTEAFF.